The 7 T cell receptor beta chains below come from one sample, sequenced in a study of identical twins. MiXCR, run by TCRdb on the 5' RACE reads, gives a single entry per CDR3 protein. This table holds hundreds of thousands of distinct CDR3 sequences, 12% found once. This same sample was also taken into another study, of yellow fever vaccine responses in identical twins.

Sequencing was carried out using PBMCs. The source of these receptors is a woman between 18 and 29 years old in good health.

The chain uses TRBV20-1 and TRBJ2-7; D possibly corresponds to TRBD1 (6 bases). Germline lookup yields CDR1 DFQATT and CDR2 SNEGSKA (reference sequence). There are 18 residues in the CDR3. The germline V and J ends were trimmed by 0 bases and 2 bases, with 23 bases remaining between them. CDR3 loop: CSARDPLPKQGLTYEQYV. DNA of the CDR3: TGCAGTGCTAGAGATCCTCTGCCCAAACAGGGCCTTACCTACGAGCAGTACGTC.

This clonotype was seen more than once but under ten times. The gene calls are TRBV10-3 and TRBJ2-3; D gene uncertain. The CDR3 runs 14 residues. The V end lost 3 bases, the J end lost 1 base, and 8 bases lay between the germline ends. Germline CDR1 reads ENHRY; CDR2 reads SYGVKD. CDR3 bases: TGTGCCATCAGTGACGCGGCGGGCACAGATACGCAGTATTTT. It translates to CAISDAAGTDTQYF.

This clonotype was seen many times. This chain uses TRBV27 with TRBJ2-3; TRBD2 matches at 7 bases. Unmatched junction bases numbered 2, after V lost 3 bases and J lost 5 bases. This CDR3 comprises 13 residues. Per the germline V gene, CDR1 is MNHEY and CDR2 is SMNVEV (reference sequence). DNA of the CDR3: TGTGCCAGCAGTTTTAGGGAGGGAGATACGCAGTATTTT. Its protein product is CASSFREGDTQYF.

The chain couples TRBV3-1 to TRBJ1-1, with D possibly TRBD1 on 6 matching bases. The CDR3 covers 14 residues. Trimming shortened V by 2 bases and J by 2 bases, and 9 bases separated the two germline ends. From germline, CDR1 is LGHDT and CDR2 YNNKEL (reference sequence). CDR3 protein: CASSQTGYNTEAFF. In DNA, the CDR3 is TGTGCCAGCAGCCAAACAGGGTATAACACTGAAGCTTTCTTT.

The chain is built from TRBV13 and TRBJ1-2, with 7 bases that match TRBD1. J gave up 6 bases and V 3 bases, and 4 bases lay outside the gene matches. The CDR3 totals 13 residues. The germline V gene has CDR1 PRHDT and CDR2 FYEKMQ (reference sequence). The CDR3 is CASSFSGTDGYTF. CDR3 bases: TGTGCCAGCAGCTTTTCCGGGACAGATGGCTACACCTTC.

This clonotype was seen many times. The chain is built from TRBV21-1 and TRBJ2-7. TRBV21-1 corresponds to a pseudogene. The CDR3 is made up of 15 amino acids. The CDR3 here is CANLSRIQVSYEQYV. For the CDR3, the DNA is TGTGCCAACCTCAGCAGGATCCAGGTATCCTACGAGCAGTACGTC.

This chain connects TRBV3-1 to TRBJ2-2; no definite D call. CDR3 length: 16 residues. Trimming took 1 base from V and 0 from J, leaving 9 bases between them. CDR1 and CDR2 (germline): LGHDT, YNNKEL (reference sequence). The CDR3 reads CASSQGRQPNTGELFF. The CDR3 DNA sequence: TGTGCCAGCAGCCAAGGTAGGCAGCCGAACACCGGGGAGCTGTTTTTT. The full variable domain, completed using reference TRBV3-1 and TRBJ2-2, is DTAVSQTPKYLVTQMGNDKSIKCEQNLGHDTMYWYKQDSKKFLKIMFSYNNKELIINETVPNRFSPKSPDKAHLNLHINSLELGDSAVYFCASSQGRQPNTGELFFGEGSRLTVL.